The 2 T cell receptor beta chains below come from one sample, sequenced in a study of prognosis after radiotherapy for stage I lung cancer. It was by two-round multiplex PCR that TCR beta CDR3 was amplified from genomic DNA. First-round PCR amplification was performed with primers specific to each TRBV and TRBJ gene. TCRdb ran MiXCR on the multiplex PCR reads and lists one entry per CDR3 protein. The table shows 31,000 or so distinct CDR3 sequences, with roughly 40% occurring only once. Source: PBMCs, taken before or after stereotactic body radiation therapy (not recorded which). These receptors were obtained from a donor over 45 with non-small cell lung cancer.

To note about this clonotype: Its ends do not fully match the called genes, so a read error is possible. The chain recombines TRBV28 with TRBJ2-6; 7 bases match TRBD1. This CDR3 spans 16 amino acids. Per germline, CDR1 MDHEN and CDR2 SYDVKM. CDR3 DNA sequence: TGTGCCAGCATTTCGGGGACAGCCTCTGTGGCCAACGTCCTGACTTTC. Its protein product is CASISGTASVANVLTF.

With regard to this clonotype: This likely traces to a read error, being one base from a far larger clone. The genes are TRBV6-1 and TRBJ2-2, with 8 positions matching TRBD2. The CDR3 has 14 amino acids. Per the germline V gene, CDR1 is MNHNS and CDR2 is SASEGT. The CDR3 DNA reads TGTGCCAGCAGACTAGCGGCGAACACCTGGGAGCTGTTTTTT. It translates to CASRLAANTWELFF.